Listed below are T cell receptor beta chains from one sample, sequenced in a study of OX40 agonist ivuxolimab in advanced cancers. This table comes from immunoSEQ multiplex PCR, and its TCRdb copy is limited to in-frame clones, with some not included. Of about 27,000 clones in the sample, about 88% were seen once. This sample comprised CD4+ or CD8+ T cells sorted from blood, obtained in a trial of the OX40 agonist ivuxolimab. The receptor source for this set is an adult with an advanced solid tumor such as melanoma, head and neck, liver or kidney cancer. CDR3s include the opening cysteine and the closing phenylalanine or tryptophan. Each record gives: D gene, V gene, clone size, J gene, CDR3 protein, CDR3 DNA. A D gene is named only where the DNA matches it firmly. Clone size appears in some rows only: once, few, many, or a class for an expanded clone.

NA,TRBV11-1,NA,TRBJ2-3,CASSSPRTVTDTQYF,TGTGCCAGCAGCTCCCCCAGGACTGTAACAGATACGCAGTATTTT
TRBD2,TRBV6-1,NA,TRBJ2-7,CASSSTGLAGTYF,TGTGCCAGCAGCTCAACCGGACTAGCGGGGACATACTTC
NA,TRBV5-4,once,TRBJ2-5,CASSLRAGQETQYF,TGTGCCAGCAGCTTGCGGGCAGGGCAAGAGACCCAGTACTTC
NA,TRBV7-3,once,TRBJ2-3,CASSPSSSGTDTQYF,TGTGCCAGCAGCCCCTCTAGCAGCGGCACAGATACGCAGTATTTT
TRBD1,TRBV7-6,NA,TRBJ2-7,CASSLGDSLYEQYF,TGTGCCAGCAGCTTAGGGGACAGCCTCTACGAGCAGTACTTC
NA,TRBV29-1,NA,TRBJ2-5,CSVAFGVRQETQYF,TGCAGCGTGGCCTTCGGGGTTCGGCAAGAGACCCAGTACTTC
TRBD2,TRBV19,NA,TRBJ2-1,CASRKTSGDWLYNEQFF,TGTGCCAGTAGGAAAACTAGCGGGGATTGGCTGTACAATGAGCAGTTCTTC
TRBD1,TRBV18,NA,TRBJ2-1,CASSPATGTYNEQFF,TGTGCCAGCTCACCAGCGACAGGGACCTACAATGAGCAGTTCTTC
NA,TRBV28,NA,TRBJ2-7,CASSQDSYEQYF,TGTGCCAGCAGCCAGGACTCCTACGAGCAGTACTTC
NA,TRBV7-3,NA,TRBJ2-1,CASSPPGAVSYNEQFF,TGTGCCAGCAGCCCTCCCGGAGCTGTATCCTACAATGAGCAGTTCTTC
TRBD2,TRBV7-8,NA,TRBJ2-3,CASSLVGAGGLSDTQYF,TGTGCCAGCAGCTTAGTTGGGGCGGGGGGGCTTTCAGATACGCAGTATTTT
TRBD2,TRBV2,NA,TRBJ2-3,CASSVSGGASTDTQYF,TGTGCCAGCAGTGTTAGCGGGGGGGCTAGTACAGATACGCAGTATTTT
NA,TRBV6-1,NA,TRBJ2-7,CASGSYEQYF,TGTGCCAGCGGAAGTTACGAGCAGTACTTC
NA,TRBV4-2,NA,TRBJ2-2,CASSPTPGQAAYGELFF,TGTGCCAGCAGCCCAACGCCGGGCCAAGCCGCCTACGGGGAGCTGTTTTTT
TRBD2,TRBV6-5,once,TRBJ2-5,CASSYTSGTGGETQYF,TGTGCCAGCAGTTACACTAGCGGGACCGGAGGAGAGACCCAGTACTTC
NA,TRBV29-1,NA,TRBJ2-2,CSVNLEERFGTGELFF,TGCAGCGTTAATTTAGAGGAACGCTTTGGGACCGGGGAGCTGTTTTTT
TRBD2,TRBV5-4,NA,TRBJ2-7,CASSLEPTSGYEQYF,TGTGCCAGCAGCTTGGAACCAACTAGCGGGTACGAGCAGTACTTC
NA,TRBV11-1,NA,TRBJ1-2,CASSLGGAGYTF,TGTGCCAGCAGCTTAGGTGGAGCTGGCTACACCTTC
TRBD2,TRBV11-3,NA,TRBJ2-7,CASSPGGPEQYF,TGTGCCAGCAGCCCGGGAGGCCCCGAGCAGTACTTC
NA,TRBV6-1,NA,TRBJ2-7,CASRLDSSYEQYF,TGTGCCAGCAGACTGGACAGCAGCTACGAGCAGTACTTC
NA,TRBV6-5,NA,TRBJ1-4,CASSYYEDNEKLFF,TGTGCCAGCAGTTATTATGAGGATAATGAAAAACTGTTTTTT
NA,TRBV7-9,NA,TRBJ2-5,CASSTLHEKTQYF,TGTGCCAGCAGCACCCTCCATGAAAAGACCCAGTACTTC
NA,TRBV13,NA,TRBJ2-5,CASSCVGQGGETQYF,TGTGCCAGCAGCTGCGTGGGGCAGGGGGGGGAGACCCAGTACTTC
TRBD1,TRBV28,NA,TRBJ1-2,CASRATGGGYYGYTF,TGTGCCAGCAGAGCGACAGGGGGGGGGTACTATGGCTACACCTTC
NA,TRBV6-6,NA,TRBJ2-6,CASSYSASSGANVLTF,TGTGCCAGCAGTTACTCGGCCTCCTCTGGGGCCAACGTCCTGACTTTC
NA,TRBV9,NA,TRBJ2-1,CASSVAREQFF,TGTGCCAGCAGCGTAGCGAGGGAGCAGTTCTTC
NA,TRBV13,NA,TRBJ1-2,CASSPDRSYGYTF,TGTGCCAGCAGCCCCGACAGAAGTTATGGCTACACCTTC
TRBD2,TRBV10-2,NA,TRBJ2-2,CASSWGGNTGELFF,TGCGCCAGCAGCTGGGGGGGGAACACCGGGGAGCTGTTTTTT
TRBD2,TRBV5-1,NA,TRBJ2-5,CASSLEVIGAGQETQYF,TGCGCCAGCAGCTTGGAGGTAATAGGAGCGGGGCAAGAGACCCAGTACTTC
TRBD2,TRBV4-2,NA,TRBJ2-1,CASSQGREGYNEQFF,TGTGCCAGCAGCCAAGGGCGGGAGGGATACAATGAGCAGTTCTTC
NA,TRBV30,NA,TRBJ1-3,CAWSIGTSGNTIYF,TGTGCCTGGAGTATCGGGACCTCGGGAAACACCATATATTTT
TRBD1,TRBV4-2,NA,TRBJ2-7,CASSQDVGSGGYEQYF,TGTGCCAGCAGCCAAGATGTAGGGTCAGGGGGCTACGAGCAGTACTTC
NA,TRBV9,NA,TRBJ2-7,CASSVEGSYEQYF,TGTGCCAGCAGCGTAGAAGGTTCCTACGAGCAGTACTTC
NA,TRBV5-4,NA,TRBJ2-7,CASGDALSYEQYF,TGTGCCAGCGGGGATGCACTCTCCTACGAGCAGTACTTC
NA,TRBV5-1,NA,TRBJ1-1,CASSADIYSNTEAFF,TGCGCCAGCAGCGCGGACATCTACTCGAACACTGAAGCTTTCTTT
NA,TRBV7-3,NA,TRBJ2-1,CASSLKAGLGGDEQFF,TGTGCCAGCAGCTTAAAAGCAGGCCTGGGTGGGGATGAGCAGTTCTTC
NA,TRBV6-5,NA,TRBJ2-5,CASSYSTNQETQYF,TGTGCCAGCAGTTACTCGACAAACCAAGAGACCCAGTACTTC
NA,TRBV2,NA,TRBJ2-1,CASSDRSSTNEQFF,TGTGCCAGCAGTGACAGGTCTAGTACGAATGAGCAGTTCTTC
NA,TRBV9,NA,TRBJ1-3,CASSLRGQGRNTIYF,TGTGCCAGCAGCCTTCGGGGGCAGGGGCGAAACACCATATATTTT
NA,TRBV19,NA,TRBJ2-3,CASSMGRGSADTQYF,TGTGCCAGTAGTATGGGCAGGGGTTCAGCAGATACGCAGTATTTT
TRBD1,TRBV4-1,NA,TRBJ2-7,CASSQGQGVHEQYF,TGCGCCAGCAGCCAAGGACAGGGGGTCCACGAGCAGTACTTC
NA,TRBV7-9,NA,TRBJ1-6,CASSLGGAALGSPLHF,TGTGCCAGCAGCTTGGGAGGGGCCGCCCTGGGGTCACCCCTCCACTTT
NA,TRBV6-4,NA,TRBJ2-4,CASSDLPGGGIQYF,TGTGCCAGCAGTGACTTACCCGGAGGAGGTATTCAGTACTTC
NA,TRBV7-9,large,TRBJ2-7,CASSLATSPGGYEQYF,TGTGCCAGCAGCTTAGCGACTTCCCCAGGGGGGTACGAGCAGTACTTC
NA,TRBV5-8,NA,TRBJ1-5,CASSFPLGDQPQHF,TGTGCCAGCAGCTTTCCTTTAGGGGATCAGCCCCAGCATTTT
NA,TRBV27,NA,TRBJ2-7,CASSLPPGDEQYF,TGTGCCAGCAGTTTACCCCCTGGGGACGAGCAGTACTTC
TRBD1,TRBV5-5,NA,TRBJ2-5,CASSPGQGMETQYF,TGTGCCAGCAGCCCGGGACAGGGGATGGAGACCCAGTACTTC
NA,TRBV28,once,TRBJ2-1,CASSLTLDYNEQFF,TGTGCCAGCAGTTTAACCCTAGACTACAATGAGCAGTTCTTC
NA,TRBV19,NA,TRBJ1-1,CASSIDRITGLENTEAFF,TGTGCCAGTAGTATAGATCGAATTACAGGGTTGGAGAACACTGAAGCTTTCTTT
NA,TRBV6-1,NA,TRBJ2-7,CASSDHLWEQYF,TGTGCCAGCAGTGATCATTTGTGGGAGCAGTACTTC
NA,TRBV2,NA,TRBJ2-1,CASSSRVDSSVPYNEQFF,TGTGCCAGCAGTTCAAGGGTGGACAGCTCGGTTCCTTACAATGAGCAGTTCTTC
TRBD1,TRBV7-9,NA,TRBJ1-1,CASSQNRETTGATEAFF,TGTGCCAGCAGCCAAAATCGGGAGACGACAGGGGCCACTGAAGCTTTCTTT
NA,TRBV7-9,NA,TRBJ2-1,CASSPDGYNEQFF,TGTGCCAGCAGCCCGGACGGGTACAATGAGCAGTTCTTC